The 32 T cell receptor beta chains below come from one sample, sequenced in a study of chemoradiotherapy in HPV16-positive cancers. TCRdb keeps only in-frame clones here, not all; method: immunoSEQ multiplex PCR. The sample records 16,000 or so clones, over 70% being singletons. This specimen was acquired from a patient who underwent chemoradiotherapy. The origin of the receptors is a human donor with HPV-associated anogenital cancer.

The chain recombines TRBV28 with TRBJ2-7; possible D gene TRBD2, 7 bases. The CDR3 contains 15 residues. The germline V and J ends were trimmed by 10 bases and 1 base, with 20 bases remaining between them. CDR1 MDHEN and CDR2 SYDVKM come from the germline V gene. The CDR3 sequence: CAIPWGGLASYEQYF. As DNA, the CDR3 is TGTGCCATCCCTTGGGGGGGGCTGGCTTCCTACGAGCAGTACTTC.

This chain links TRBV5-6 with TRBJ2-7, with D perhaps matching TRBD2 (5 bases). The V gene lost 5 bases and the J gene lost 2 bases, with 14 bases spanning the gap. This CDR3 has 14 residues. Looked up from germline, CDR1 is SGHDT and CDR2 is YYEEEE. In nucleotides, the CDR3 is TGTGCCAGCAGACTTGGACTCGCCGCCTACGAGCAGTACTTC. Encoded protein: CASRLGLAAYEQYF.

The rearrangement uses TRBV2 and TRBJ2-5, with D unclear. Germline values: CDR1 SNHLY, CDR2 FYNNEI. Trimming cost V 2 bases and J 5 bases, with 6 bases left between them. This CDR3 contains 12 residues. For the CDR3, the DNA is TGTGCCAGCAGTGAACAGTCCGAGACCCAGTACTTC. This sequence encodes CASSEQSETQYF. Complete variable domain (other parts from reference TRBV2 and TRBJ2-5): EPEVTQTPSHQVTQMGQEVILRCVPISNHLYFYWYRQILGQKVEFLVSFYNNEISEKSEIFDDQFSVERPDGSNFTLKIRSTKLEDSAMYFCASSEQSETQYFGPGTRLLVL.

The rearrangement uses TRBV14 and TRBJ1-2; D unclear. Trimming removed 0 bases from V and 5 bases from J, with 31 bases in between. Germline CDR1 is SGHDN and CDR2 is FVKESK. The CDR3 covers 21 residues. CDR3 DNA: TGTGCCAGCAGCCAAGATGGGCTTGTTTGGCAGGACGATGGTGCTATATATGGCTACACCTTC. It yields the protein CASSQDGLVWQDDGAIYGYTF.

This clone was seen a handful of times. The rearrangement links TRBV7-2 to TRBJ1-4, with TRBD1 as a possible D gene (6 bases). V was trimmed by 5 bases and J by 6 bases, leaving 16 bases between them. The CDR3 contains 15 residues. Germline values: CDR1 SGHTA, CDR2 FQGNSA. The chain's CDR3 is CASSRDRSSYEKLFF. In nucleotides, the CDR3 is TGTGCCAGCAGCCGAGACAGGTCGAGCTATGAAAAACTGTTTTTT.

V and J are TRBV6-4 and TRBJ1-1, with D maybe TRBD1 (5 bases). This CDR3 region has 12 residues. From germline, CDR1 is MRHNA and CDR2 SNTAGT. V lost 4 bases to trimming and J lost 5 bases, with 8 bases between them. The CDR3 reads CASSAPGTEAFF. The CDR3 nucleotides read TGTGCCAGCAGTGCCCCAGGGACTGAAGCTTTCTTT.

The V gene is TRBV9, the J gene TRBJ1-4; 8 positions agree with TRBD1. This CDR3 has 18 amino acids. The junction had 11 bases not matched to a gene; V was cut back by 3 bases and J by 1 base. CDR1 SGDLS and CDR2 YYNGEE come from the germline V gene. Here the CDR3 reads CASSEGQGSSKTNEKLFF. CDR3 sequence (DNA): TGTGCCAGCAGCGAAGGACAGGGCTCTAGTAAAACTAATGAAAAACTGTTTTTT.

The genes are TRBV7-2 and TRBJ2-7; D unresolved. CDR1 and CDR2 (germline): SGHTA, FQGNSA. CDR3 length equals 16 residues. Trimming took 2 bases from V and 8 from J, leaving 22 bases between them. CDR3 loop: CASSLSSYPGTTKQYF. The CDR3 coding sequence is TGTGCCAGCAGCTTATCTAGTTACCCTGGAACTACGAAGCAGTACTTC.

The genes are TRBV15 and TRBJ1-2; perhaps TRBD1 as D (6 bases). Germline-derived CDR1 and CDR2 are LNHNV and YYDKDF (reference sequence). The CDR3 loop spans 15 amino acids. V shed 5 bases and J shed 8 bases, with 21 bases lying between them. This CDR3 is CATSGGRTGPSGYTF. Written as DNA, the CDR3 is TGTGCCACCAGCGGAGGTAGAACAGGGCCAAGCGGCTACACCTTC.

The genes are TRBV13 and TRBJ1-2; possible D gene TRBD1, 5 bases. CDR1 and CDR2 from the germline V gene are PRHDT and FYEKMQ (reference sequence). The length of the CDR3 is 16 residues. V gave up 0 bases and J gave up 5 bases, with 16 bases separating them. The CDR3 region has the DNA TGTGCCAGCAGCTTAGGCGCGGGACCTACAGATTATGGCTACACCTTC. Translating it yields CASSLGAGPTDYGYTF.

This clone is large within its sample. The chain combines TRBV28 with TRBJ1-3, with 7 bases lining up with TRBD1. Germline trimming cut 6 bases from V and 0 bases from J; bases unmatched to any gene: 2. Germline CDR1 MDHEN, CDR2 SYDVKM. The CDR3 extends over 14 amino acids. CDR3 sequence: CASRQGSSGNTIYF. CDR3 sequence (DNA): TGTGCCAGCAGACAGGGGTCCTCTGGAAACACCATATATTTT. Using reference TRBV28 and TRBJ1-3 for the parts outside the CDR3, the full variable domain is DVKVTQSSRYLVKRTGEKVFLECVQDMDHENMFWYRQDPGLGLRLIYFSYDVKMKEKGDIPEGYSVSREKKERFSLILESASTNQTSMYLCASRQGSSGNTIYFGEGSWLTVV.

In its sample, this clone was seen a few times. The gene calls are TRBV6-1 and TRBJ2-7, with TRBD1 matching over 7 bases. From germline, CDR1 is MNHNS and CDR2 SASEGT. The CDR3 runs 14 residues. Unmatched junction bases numbered 7, after V lost 8 bases and J lost 0 bases. CDR3 DNA: TGTGCCAGCCATATGGGACAGTCCTCCTACGAGCAGTACTTC. Residues: CASHMGQSSYEQYF.

This clone was observed a handful of times. This sequence joins TRBV27 and TRBJ1-1; weak D call: TRBD1 (6 bases). Germline V gene lookup returns CDR1 MNHEY and CDR2 SMNVEV (reference sequence). Deletions cut 2 bases from V and 4 bases from J, with 11 bases between. The CDR3 has 14 residues. CDR3: CASSLGGGGTEAFF. The CDR3 DNA reads TGTGCCAGCAGTTTAGGGGGCGGGGGCACTGAAGCTTTCTTT.

The CDR3 bases are TGTGCCAGCAGCGGACTAGCGGGGGAGCCCTCCCAAGAGACCCAGTACTTC. It specifies CASSGLAGEPSQETQYF. The chain recombines TRBV28 with TRBJ2-5; 13 bases are a match to TRBD2. The CDR3 runs to 17 residues. V shed 6 bases, J shed 1 base, and the junction held 8 bases outside the gene matches. The germline V gene encodes CDR1 MDHEN and CDR2 SYDVKM.

V and J are TRBV4-3 and TRBJ2-6; the D is unclear. The CDR3 runs 14 residues. V was pared by 5 bases and J by 2 bases, with 7 bases between. Germline V gene sequence: CDR1 LGHNA, CDR2 YSLEER. In DNA form, the CDR3 reads TGCGCCAGCAGCAGACTTACTGGGGCCAACGTCCTGACTTTC. Its protein product is CASSRLTGANVLTF.

The J gene is TRBJ2-1, the V gene TRBV4-3, with TRBD1 matching over 8 bases. The trim removed 4 bases at V and 6 bases at J, leaving 8 bases unmatched. Germline V lookup: CDR1 LGHNA, CDR2 YSLEER. CDR3 size: 15 residues. In DNA, the CDR3 is TGCGCCAGCAGCCTCCTCTTCGGACAGGGCAATGAGCAGTTCTTC. Translated: CASSLLFGQGNEQFF.

This clone was picked up a small number of times. The CDR3 reads CASSPRTSTGELFF. CDR3 nucleotide sequence: TGCGCCAGCAGCCCCCGGACAAGTACCGGGGAGCTGTTTTTT. The V call is TRBV4-1, the J call TRBJ2-2; maybe TRBD1 (5 bases). Germline CDR1 and CDR2: MGHRA and YSYEKL. V lost 4 bases and J lost 5, with 11 bases in between. This CDR3 comprises 14 residues.

The chain joins TRBV19 to TRBJ1-5; D ambiguous. The CDR3 is made up of 14 amino acids. Trimming removed 0 bases from V and 4 bases from J, with 7 bases in between. Germline V gene data show CDR1 as LNHDA and CDR2 as SQIVND (reference sequence). CDR3 residues: CASSIEGRNQPQHF. Here the CDR3 DNA reads TGTGCCAGTAGTATAGAAGGGAGAAATCAGCCCCAGCATTTT.

This chain uses TRBV6-5 with TRBJ2-7, with D possibly being TRBD2 (5 bases). Germline CDR1 reads MNHEY; CDR2 reads SVGAGI. V lost 2 bases to trimming and J lost 5 bases, with 7 bases between them. The CDR3 totals 12 residues. DNA of the CDR3: TGTGCCAGCAGTTACGCCGGGAACGAGCAGTACTTC. This encodes CASSYAGNEQYF.

The rearrangement links TRBV19 to TRBJ1-6; maybe TRBD1 (6 bases). There are 15 residues in the CDR3. The V and J ends lost 5 bases and 7 bases respectively, with 15 bases between them. CDR1 LNHDA and CDR2 SQIVND come from the germline V gene (reference sequence). The CDR3 sequence: CASSWQGTPNSPLHF. Here the CDR3 DNA reads TGTGCCAGTAGTTGGCAGGGGACCCCGAATTCACCCCTCCACTTT.

The V call is TRBV5-1, the J call TRBJ2-7, with D perhaps matching TRBD2 (6 bases). The CDR3 is 16 residues long. Per germline, CDR1 SGHRS and CDR2 YFSETQ. The ends were cut back, 4 bases at V and 3 bases at J, with 20 bases in the middle. CDR3 bases: TGCGCCAGCAGCCTCGCTGGGGCGGGGCTTGTCTACGAGCAGTACTTC. It translates to CASSLAGAGLVYEQYF.

The chain employs TRBV4-2 and TRBJ1-4; D unresolved. Trimming took off 1 base at V and 7 bases at J, with 16 bases between the two ends. Germline V gives CDR1 LGHNA, CDR2 YNFKEQ. This CDR3 contains 16 residues. This CDR3 reads CASSQGVGGRTEKLFF. The CDR3, as DNA: TGTGCCAGCAGCCAAGGTGTAGGAGGGAGAACTGAAAAACTGTTTTTT.

This clone was seen a handful of times. The chain uses TRBV5-5 and TRBJ1-5; D is undetermined. The CDR3 runs to 15 residues. The V end lost 4 bases, the J end lost 3 bases, and 14 bases lay between the germline ends. Germline CDR1 SGHKS, CDR2 YYEKEE (reference sequence). The chain's CDR3 is CASSPYQPVNQPQHF. For the CDR3, the DNA is TGTGCCAGCAGCCCCTATCAGCCCGTCAATCAGCCCCAGCATTTT.

J is TRBJ1-2 and V is TRBV5-4; D possibly corresponds to TRBD1 (5 bases). The germline CDR1 and CDR2 sequences are SGHNT and YYREEE (reference sequence). The germline V and J ends were trimmed by 0 bases and 4 bases, with 10 bases remaining between them. The CDR3 is 14 amino acids. CDR3 nucleotides: TGTGCCAGCAGCTTGGACCAGGGCCCCTATGGCTACACCTTC. This translates into CASSLDQGPYGYTF.

CDR3 nucleotide sequence: TGCGCCAGCAGCCTAGGGACAGGGTTTATAGCTGGGGCCAACGTCCTGACTTTC. This translates into CASSLGTGFIAGANVLTF. V is TRBV4-3 and J is TRBJ2-6; the match to TRBD1 covers 9 bases. This CDR3 comprises 18 residues. Unmatched junction bases numbered 9, after V lost 4 bases and J lost 2 bases. Per the germline V gene, CDR1 is LGHNA and CDR2 is YSLEER.

This chain links TRBV6-1 with TRBJ2-7; TRBD1 or TRBD2 may be the D gene (5 bases each). CDR1 is MNHNS and CDR2 is SASEGT in the germline V gene. CDR3 length equals 15 residues. V shed 2 bases and J shed 0 bases, with 11 bases lying between them. The CDR3 DNA follows: TGTGCCAGCAGTGAATTCGGGGCAATCTCCTACGAGCAGTACTTC. Protein product: CASSEFGAISYEQYF.

This rearrangement joins TRBV11-2 to TRBJ2-1, with D perhaps given as TRBD1 or TRBD2 (5 bases each). Germline values: CDR1 SGHAT, CDR2 FQNNGV. This CDR3 comprises 15 residues. Between the trimmed V and J ends, which lost 0 bases and 6 bases, there was a span of 12 bases. The CDR3 is CASSLDLMGVNEQFF. The CDR3, as DNA: TGTGCCAGCAGCTTAGATCTTATGGGGGTCAATGAGCAGTTCTTC.

The chain links TRBV7-2 to TRBJ2-3; 12 bases map to TRBD2. V was pared by 5 bases and J by 2 bases, with 5 bases of the junction left unmatched. The CDR3 contains 16 residues. Germline CDR1 is SGHTA and CDR2 is FQGNSA. CDR3 residues: CASSSGLAGHTDTQYF. Written as DNA, the CDR3 is TGTGCCAGCAGCAGTGGACTAGCGGGGCACACAGATACGCAGTATTTT.

This chain connects TRBV15 to TRBJ1-5; no definite D call. The germline gives CDR1 LNHNV, CDR2 YYDKDF (reference sequence). Between the trimmed V and J ends, which lost 0 bases and 7 bases, there was a span of 13 bases. CDR3 size: 15 residues. In DNA form, the CDR3 reads TGTGCCACCAGCAGAGATTTGGTGGAAGGGCAGCCCCAGCATTTT. This sequence encodes CATSRDLVEGQPQHF.

The V gene is TRBV5-4, the J gene TRBJ2-7; no reliable D call. CDR1 SGHNT and CDR2 YYREEE come from the germline V gene (reference sequence). This CDR3 spans 13 amino acids. Trimming shortened V by 2 bases and J by 3 bases, and 9 bases separated the two germline ends. The CDR3 region is CASSFGLDYEQYF. In DNA form, the CDR3 reads TGTGCCAGCAGCTTCGGGTTGGACTACGAGCAGTACTTC. Filled out from reference TRBV5-4 and TRBJ2-7, the complete variable domain reads ETGVTQSPTHLIKTRGQQVTLRCSSQSGHNTVSWYQQALGQGPQFIFQYYREEENGRGNFPPRFSGLQFPNYSSELNVNALELDDSALYLCASSFGLDYEQYFGPGTRLTVT.

This rearrangement joins TRBV18 to TRBJ2-7; the D call may be TRBD1 or TRBD2 (5 bases each). The CDR3 spans 14 residues. Germline loops: CDR1 KGHSH, CDR2 LQKENI. Trimming removed 1 base from V and 0 bases from J, with 7 bases in between. CDR3 protein: CASSPLGGSYEQYF. The DNA of the CDR3 is TGTGCCAGCTCACCACTTGGGGGCTCCTACGAGCAGTACTTC.

This chain uses TRBV9 with TRBJ2-1, with 7 bases matching TRBD2. J was trimmed by 1 base and V by 6 bases; bases with no gene match: 13. The CDR3 runs to 17 residues. CDR1 and CDR2 from the germline V gene are SGDLS and YYNGEE. The CDR3 here is CASKAGKGAGSYNEQFF. The CDR3 DNA sequence: TGTGCCAGCAAAGCGGGGAAAGGGGCAGGGTCCTACAATGAGCAGTTCTTC.